These 2 T cell receptor beta chains were all obtained from the same sample, sequenced in a study of T-cell memory formation after mild COVID-19. Via MiXCR, TCRdb re-called the 5' RACE reads, giving one row per CDR3 protein. The table lists about 260,000 distinct CDR3 sequences, about a sixth of them singletons. The sample comprised PBMCs or a T cell subset sorted from them (not recorded which). Every receptor here comes from a man younger than 35 who had mild COVID-19 (a few samples of this study predate the infection). Cell type and time point are not known.

The V and J genes are TRBV6-2 or TRBV6-3 and TRBJ1-5; a weak D match, TRBD1 (6 bases). From germline, CDR1 is MNHEY and CDR2 SVGEGT. V lost 0 bases and J lost 2, with 11 bases in between. The CDR3 has 16 amino acids. CDR3 protein: CASSYSGGWGNQPQHF. The CDR3 region has the DNA TGTGCCAGCAGTTACTCGGGGGGCTGGGGCAATCAGCCCCAGCATTTT.

The rearrangement joins TRBV25-1 to TRBJ2-1; 12 positions agree with TRBD2. This CDR3 has 17 residues. The V gene end was trimmed by 6 bases and the J gene end by 10 bases; junction bases not matched to a gene: 16. CDR1 and CDR2 from the germline V gene are MGHDK and SYGVNS. The DNA of the CDR3 is TGTGCCAGCAGAGAAAACTCTAGCGGGGGGGCCAAGCCCGAGCAGTTCTTC. As protein: CASRENSSGGAKPEQFF.